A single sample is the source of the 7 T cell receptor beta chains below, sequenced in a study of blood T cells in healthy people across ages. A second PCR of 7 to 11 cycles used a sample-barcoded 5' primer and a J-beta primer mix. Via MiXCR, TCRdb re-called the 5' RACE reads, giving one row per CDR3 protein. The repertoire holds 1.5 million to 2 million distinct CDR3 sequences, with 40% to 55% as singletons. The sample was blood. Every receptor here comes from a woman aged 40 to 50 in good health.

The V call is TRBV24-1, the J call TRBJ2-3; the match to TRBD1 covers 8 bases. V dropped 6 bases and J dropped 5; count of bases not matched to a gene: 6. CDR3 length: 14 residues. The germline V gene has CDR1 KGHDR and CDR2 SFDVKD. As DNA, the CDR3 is TGTGCCACCAGTTTGCGACAGGGGAGAGATACGCAGTATTTT. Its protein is CATSLRQGRDTQYF.

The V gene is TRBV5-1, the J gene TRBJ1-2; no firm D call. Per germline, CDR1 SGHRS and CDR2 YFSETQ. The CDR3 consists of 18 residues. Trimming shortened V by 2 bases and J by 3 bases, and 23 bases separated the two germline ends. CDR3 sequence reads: CASSLGLRQLASDYGYTF. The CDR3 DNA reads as TGCGCCAGCAGCTTAGGGTTGCGGCAACTTGCCTCGGACTATGGCTACACCTTC.

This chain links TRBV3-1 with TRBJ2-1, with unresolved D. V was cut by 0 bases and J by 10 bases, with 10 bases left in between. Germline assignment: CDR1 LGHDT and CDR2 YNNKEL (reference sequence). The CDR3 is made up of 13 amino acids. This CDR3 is CASSQDPRREQFF. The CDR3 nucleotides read TGTGCCAGCAGCCAAGACCCTCGTCGGGAGCAGTTCTTC.

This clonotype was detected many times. DNA of the CDR3: TGTGCCAGCAGCCAACAATCCAGGACAGGGGTGAGAGAGACCCAGTACTTC. As protein: CASSQQSRTGVRETQYF. J is TRBJ2-5 and V is TRBV6-2 or TRBV6-3, with 9 bases that match TRBD1. The germline V gene has CDR1 MNHEY and CDR2 SVGEGT. This CDR3 comprises 17 residues. Unmatched junction bases numbered 15, after V lost 6 bases and J lost 4 bases.

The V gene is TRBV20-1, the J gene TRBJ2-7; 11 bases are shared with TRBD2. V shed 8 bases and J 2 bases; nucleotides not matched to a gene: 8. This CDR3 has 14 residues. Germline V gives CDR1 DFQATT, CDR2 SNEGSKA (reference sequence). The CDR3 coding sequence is TGCAGTTCCTCCGGGACTAGCGGACCCTACGAGCAGTACTTC. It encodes CSSSGTSGPYEQYF.

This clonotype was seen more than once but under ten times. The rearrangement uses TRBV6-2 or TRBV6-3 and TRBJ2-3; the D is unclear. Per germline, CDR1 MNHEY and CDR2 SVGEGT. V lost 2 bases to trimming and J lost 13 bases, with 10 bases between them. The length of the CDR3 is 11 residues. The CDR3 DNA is TGTGCCAGCAGTTACGTGGCGGAGAAGTATTTT. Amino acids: CASSYVAEKYF.

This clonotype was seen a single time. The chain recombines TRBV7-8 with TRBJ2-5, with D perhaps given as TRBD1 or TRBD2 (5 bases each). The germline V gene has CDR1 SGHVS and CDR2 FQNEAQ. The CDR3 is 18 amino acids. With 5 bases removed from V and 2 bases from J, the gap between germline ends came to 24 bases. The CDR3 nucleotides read TGTGCCAGCAGCCCCAGCGACAGTCCCTGGGGGTCACAAGAGACCCAGTACTTC. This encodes CASSPSDSPWGSQETQYF. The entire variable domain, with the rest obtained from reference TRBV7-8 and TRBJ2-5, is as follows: GAGVSQSPRYKVAKRGQDVALRCDPISGHVSLFWYQQALGQGPEFLTYFQNEAQLDKSGLPSDRFFAERPEGSVSTLKIQRTQQEDSAVYLCASSPSDSPWGSQETQYFGPGTRLLVL.